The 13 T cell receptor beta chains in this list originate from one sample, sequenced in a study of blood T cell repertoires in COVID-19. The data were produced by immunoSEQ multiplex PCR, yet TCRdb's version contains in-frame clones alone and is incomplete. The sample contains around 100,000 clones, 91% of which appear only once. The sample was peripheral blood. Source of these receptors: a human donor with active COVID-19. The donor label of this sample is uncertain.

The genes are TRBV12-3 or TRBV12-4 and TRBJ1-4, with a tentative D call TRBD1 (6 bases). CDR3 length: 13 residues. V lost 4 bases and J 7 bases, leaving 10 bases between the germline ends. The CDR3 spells CASSSTGSEKLFF. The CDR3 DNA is TGTGCCAGCAGTTCTACAGGGTCTGAAAAACTGTTTTTT.

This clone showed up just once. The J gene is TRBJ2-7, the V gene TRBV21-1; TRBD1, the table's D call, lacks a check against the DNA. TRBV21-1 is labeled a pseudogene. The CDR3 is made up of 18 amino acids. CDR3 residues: CASSSYPGQWVPVYEQYF. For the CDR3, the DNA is TGTGCCAGCAGCAGCTATCCGGGACAGTGGGTCCCCGTCTACGAGCAGTACTTC.

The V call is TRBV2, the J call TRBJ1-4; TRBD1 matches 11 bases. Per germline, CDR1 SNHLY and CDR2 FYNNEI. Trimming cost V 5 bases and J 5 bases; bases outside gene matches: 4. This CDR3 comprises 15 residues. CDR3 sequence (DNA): TGTGCCAGCAGTAGGACAGGGGGCGTAAATGAAAAACTGTTTTTT. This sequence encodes CASSRTGGVNEKLFF.

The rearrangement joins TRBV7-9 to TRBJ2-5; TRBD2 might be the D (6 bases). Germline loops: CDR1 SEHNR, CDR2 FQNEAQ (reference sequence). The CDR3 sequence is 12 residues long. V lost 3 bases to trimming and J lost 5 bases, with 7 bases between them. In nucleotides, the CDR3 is TGTGCCAGCAGCTTCCGGGGGGAGACCCAGTACTTC. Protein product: CASSFRGETQYF.

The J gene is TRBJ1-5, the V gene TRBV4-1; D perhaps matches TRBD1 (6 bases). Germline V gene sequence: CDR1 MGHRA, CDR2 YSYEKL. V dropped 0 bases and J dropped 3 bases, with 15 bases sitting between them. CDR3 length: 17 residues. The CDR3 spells CASSQDEAGANNQPQHF. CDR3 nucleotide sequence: TGCGCCAGCAGCCAAGATGAGGCAGGGGCCAACAATCAGCCCCAGCATTTT.

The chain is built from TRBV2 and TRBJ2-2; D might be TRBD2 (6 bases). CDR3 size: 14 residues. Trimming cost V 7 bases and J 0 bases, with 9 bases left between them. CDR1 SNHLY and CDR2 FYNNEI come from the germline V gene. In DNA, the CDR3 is TGTGCCAGCAAGGACTACGCGAACACCGGGGAGCTGTTTTTT. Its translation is CASKDYANTGELFF.

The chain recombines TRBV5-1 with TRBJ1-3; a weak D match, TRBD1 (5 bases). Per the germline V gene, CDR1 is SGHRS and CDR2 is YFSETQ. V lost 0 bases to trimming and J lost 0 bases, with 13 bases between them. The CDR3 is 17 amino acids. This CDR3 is CASSLGSGRSSGNTIYF. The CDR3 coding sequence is TGCGCCAGCAGCTTGGGCTCAGGGAGGTCCTCTGGAAACACCATATATTTT.

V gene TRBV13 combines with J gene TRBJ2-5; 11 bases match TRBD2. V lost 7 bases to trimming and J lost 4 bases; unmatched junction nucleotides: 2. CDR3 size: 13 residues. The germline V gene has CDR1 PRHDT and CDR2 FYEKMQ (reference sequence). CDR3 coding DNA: TGTGCCAGCACCCTAGCGGGGGGAGAGACCCAGTACTTC. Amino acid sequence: CASTLAGGETQYF.

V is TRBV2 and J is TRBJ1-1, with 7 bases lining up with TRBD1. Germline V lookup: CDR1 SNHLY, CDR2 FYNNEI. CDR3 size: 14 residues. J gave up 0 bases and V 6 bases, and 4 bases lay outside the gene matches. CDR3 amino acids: CASRSGTVNTEAFF. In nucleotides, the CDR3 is TGTGCCAGCAGATCCGGGACAGTGAACACTGAAGCTTTCTTT.

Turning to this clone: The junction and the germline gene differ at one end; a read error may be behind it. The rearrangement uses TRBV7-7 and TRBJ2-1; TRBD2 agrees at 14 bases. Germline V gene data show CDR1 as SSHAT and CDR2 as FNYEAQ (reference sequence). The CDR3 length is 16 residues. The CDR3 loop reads CASSQGLAGAINEQFF. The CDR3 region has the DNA TGTGCTAGCAGCCAGGGACTAGCGGGGGCCATTAATGAGCAGTTCTTC.

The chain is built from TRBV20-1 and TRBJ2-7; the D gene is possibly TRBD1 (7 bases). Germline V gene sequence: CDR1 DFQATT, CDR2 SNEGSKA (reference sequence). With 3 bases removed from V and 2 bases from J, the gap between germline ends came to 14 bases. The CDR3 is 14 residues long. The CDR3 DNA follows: TGCAGTGCTAGTTGGCAGGGGGGAACCTACGAGCAGTACTTC. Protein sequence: CSASWQGGTYEQYF.

CDR3 nucleotide sequence: TGTGCCAGCAGTGATCGGCAGGGGATGAACAATGAGCAGTTCTTC. Residues: CASSDRQGMNNEQFF. This chain connects TRBV6-4 to TRBJ2-1; the D gene is possibly TRBD1 (6 bases). Trimming removed 3 bases from V and 5 bases from J, with 14 bases in between. Germline loops: CDR1 MRHNA, CDR2 SNTAGT. The CDR3 is 15 residues long.

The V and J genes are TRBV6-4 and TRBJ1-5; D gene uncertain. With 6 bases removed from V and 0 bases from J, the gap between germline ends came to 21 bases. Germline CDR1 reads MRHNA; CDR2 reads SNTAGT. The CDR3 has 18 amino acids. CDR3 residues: CASRIVRVNRFSNQPQHF. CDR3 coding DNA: TGTGCCAGCAGAATAGTGCGCGTAAACAGATTTAGCAATCAGCCCCAGCATTTT.